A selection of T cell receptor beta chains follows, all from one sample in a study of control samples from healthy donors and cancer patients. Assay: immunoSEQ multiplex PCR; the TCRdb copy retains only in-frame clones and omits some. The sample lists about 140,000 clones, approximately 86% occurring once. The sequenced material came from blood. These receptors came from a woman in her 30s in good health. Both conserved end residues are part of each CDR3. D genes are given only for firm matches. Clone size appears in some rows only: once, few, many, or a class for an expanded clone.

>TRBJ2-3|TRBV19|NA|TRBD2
CASSPIAGERRDTQYF
TGTGCCAGTAGTCCAATAGCGGGAGAGCGTCGAGATACGCAGTATTTT
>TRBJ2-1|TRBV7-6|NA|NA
CASSLAGLNEQFF
TGTGCCAGCAGCTTAGCGGGCCTAAATGAGCAGTTCTTC
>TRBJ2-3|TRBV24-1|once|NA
CATSEPPTDTQYF
TGTGCCACCAGTGAACCGCCCACAGATACGCAGTATTTT
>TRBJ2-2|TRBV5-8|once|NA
CASSLRQSKPGELFF
TGTGCCAGCAGCTTGCGGCAGTCGAAGCCCGGGGAGCTGTTTTTT
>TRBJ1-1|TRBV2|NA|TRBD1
CASSDSPGGYTEAFF
TGTGCCAGCAGTGACTCCCCAGGGGGCTACACTGAAGCTTTCTTT
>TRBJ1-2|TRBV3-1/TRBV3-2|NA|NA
CASSPGPDNYGYTF
TGTGCCAGCAGCCCGGGGCCGGATAACTATGGTTACACCTTC
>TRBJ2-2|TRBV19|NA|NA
CASSNGRQGNTGELFF
TGTGCCAGTAGTAATGGTCGTCAAGGGAACACCGGGGAGCTGTTTTTT
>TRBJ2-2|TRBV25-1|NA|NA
CASRGGQINTGELFF
TGTGCCAGCAGGGGGGGACAGATAAACACCGGGGAGCTGTTTTTT
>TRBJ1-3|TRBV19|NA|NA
CASGSGGTHSGNTIYF
TGTGCCAGTGGCTCCGGGGGGACACACTCTGGAAACACCATATATTTT
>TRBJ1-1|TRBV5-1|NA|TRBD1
CASSTGQGANTEAFF
TGCGCCAGCAGCACAGGACAGGGGGCGAACACTGAAGCTTTCTTT
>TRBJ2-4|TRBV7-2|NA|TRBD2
CASSIRLAGGPDIQYF
TGTGCCAGCAGCATTCGACTAGCGGGAGGGCCTGACATTCAGTACTTC
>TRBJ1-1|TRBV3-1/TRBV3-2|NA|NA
CASSQGAGTEAFF
TGTGCCAGCAGCCAGGGGGCCGGGACTGAAGCTTTCTTT
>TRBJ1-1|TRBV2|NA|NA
CASKQGFSNTEAFF
TGTGCCAGCAAACAGGGTTTTTCGAACACTGAAGCTTTCTTT
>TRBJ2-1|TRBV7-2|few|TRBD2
CASSLAPGTSGRGNEQFF
TGTGCCAGCAGCTTAGCGCCCGGGACTAGCGGGAGGGGAAATGAGCAGTTCTTC
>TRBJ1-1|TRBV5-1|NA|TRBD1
CASSSGQGNTEAFF
TGCGCCAGCAGCTCGGGACAGGGGAACACTGAAGCTTTCTTT
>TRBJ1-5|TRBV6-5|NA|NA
CASRDGANQPQHF
TGTGCCAGCAGGGACGGCGCCAATCAGCCCCAGCATTTT
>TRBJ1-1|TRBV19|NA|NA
CASSRGTSVSNTEAFF
TGTGCCAGTAGTCGCGGGACATCAGTATCGAACACTGAAGCTTTCTTT